This T cell receptor beta chain was captured in a study of T cell responses to AZD1222 COVID-19 vaccine (dated by TCRdb to about 2021). About the full investigation: A total of under 250 trial participants underwent TCR sequencing, of whom under 220 had received two doses of AZD1222 and some 26 had received two doses of the MenACWY control vaccine. Enrollment into the trials was organized by age into subgroups of 18-55, 56-69 and 70-plus years, and those subgroups contained roughly 140, 27 and 60 TCR-sequenced participants, respectively.

Points on this clone: Its binding antigen is unknown. Qualities for individual bases were not recorded, and no much larger clone is one base off.

The CDR3 regions of human TCRbeta chains were analyzed by immunosequencing. The authors' pipeline ran thus. Repertoire TCRs were matched against a reference library of SARS-CoV-2-specific TCRs generated with the MIRA antigen-specificity platform. Breadth meant the fraction of unique TCRs that were SARS-CoV-2-associated, whereas depth meant the fraction of total T cells that were SARS-CoV-2-associated. Each spike-specific TCR was assigned to its reactive spike region and to a CD4 or CD8 class using the MIRA data. Log10-transformed breadth and depth values were compared by one-way ANOVA with Sidak's multiple comparisons tests. Held by TCRdb, this immuneACCESS table contains in-frame sequences only and omits some clones. Under half of the omission traces to an unresolved V gene where checked; the cause of the rest is unknown. V and J calls and clone size follow that table, whereas D and trimming were derived from the DNA. Recorded for this sample are more than 95,000 clones; 86% of them occurred a single time. Of the sample, approximately 3% falls within the top ten clones.

Here is what the overall study found, with its caveats: A significant rise in spike-specific TCR breadth and depth was observed after two AZD1222 doses relative to day 0 and relative to MenACWY recipients. Conclusions about previously exposed vaccinees were limited because only 5 or 6 AZD1222 recipients were SARS-CoV-2 seropositive at baseline. Epitopes outside the regions mutated in the B.1.351 and B.1.1.7 variants were reportedly recognized by nearly half of the unique spike-specific TCRs. No day 14 peak-response samples were available, so repertoires were characterized only after the peak T cell response. Participants were mostly white British and included more females than males, and it was suggested by the authors that clonal diversity may have been underestimated. Vaccine-associated CD4 TCRs spanned the whole spike protein, with dominant responses in regions 160-218 and 743-854. In the small 56-69-year group, the increase in depth fell short of significance, most likely because of low power.

The CDR3, from cysteine to phenylalanine, totals 14 residues. Just the 42-base CDR3 DNA is kept, in frame starting at base 1. Relative to germline, V is 3 bases shorter and J is 2 bases shorter, with 10 bases between their ends. The CDR1 and CDR2 encoded by the germline V gene are SGHDN and FVKESK. Explained via the paper, the time point label denotes: about 28 days (+/-7) after the second vaccine dose. The sample's treatment or condition label, in plain terms: meningococcal conjugate vaccine given as trial control. Vaccinee samples came from UK trials COV001 and COV002, including a single-blind randomized controlled phase 2/3 trial of AZD1222 (ChAdOx1 nCoV-19) in healthy adults. Trial participant PBMC samples were collected at day 0 and day 28 after the second dose for TCRbeta chain sequencing.

The receptor chain draws on TRBV14 and TRBJ1-2, with a tentative D gene TRBD1 over 5 matching bases. The source of this sequence is an adult who received the MenACWY meningococcal vaccine as a control. The input for sequencing was peripheral blood, taken 28 days after the second dose of the MenACWY control vaccine. Here is the DNA: TGTGCCAGCAGCCAGCACGCAGGGAACTATGGCTACACCTTC. This translates into CASSQHAGNYGYTF.